This T cell receptor (beta chain) was recorded in a study of cytotoxic CD8 clonotypes in ibrutinib-treated CLL. In the study overall: Collecting the response samples happened after a median 12 months of treatment, with a range of 6 to 36. Samples yielded averages of 200,000 to 300,000 productive templates and 75,000 to 95,000 productive rearrangements. Findings of the study overall: Exceeding age-matched healthy donors, baseline clonality also tracked the counts of circulating CD8+ T cells.

This table comes from immunoSEQ multiplex PCR, and its TCRdb copy is limited to in-frame clones, with some not included. This table holds around 250,000 clones, roughly 70% found once. This clone was counted a few times. Its antigen is not known. Sequences were derived from PBMCs, sampled after 24 months of ibrutinib treatment. The clonotype comes from a human donor with chronic lymphocytic leukemia.

DNA for the CDR3: TGTGCCAGCAGCGCTGGGCGGCCCTCTGGGGCCAACGTCCTGACTTTC. This encodes CASSAGRPSGANVLTF. The V and J genes are TRBV9 and TRBJ2-6; D is unclear. Germline values: CDR1 SGDLS, CDR2 YYNGEE. V was pared by 3 bases and J by 0 bases, with 10 bases between. CDR3 length equals 16 residues. Based on the CDR3 plus reference TRBV9 and TRBJ2-6, the full variable domain is DSGVTQTPKHLITATGQRVTLRCSPRSGDLSVYWYQQSLDQGLQFLIQYYNGEERAKGNILERFSAQQFPDLHSELNLSSLELGDSALYFCASSAGRPSGANVLTFGAGSRLTVL.